A single sample gave rise to the 21 T cell receptor beta chains below, sequenced in a study of vaccination and CD4 T cells after COVID-19. The treatment here: roughly ten-day PBMC culture with coronavirus spike peptide pools or control peptides (ViraFEST assay). Sequencing of DNA taken from cultured CD4+ T cells relied on the Oncomine TCR Beta short-read assay. MiXCR, run by TCRdb on the PCR reads, gives a single entry per CDR3 protein. The repertoire holds about 15,000 distinct CDR3 sequences, with around 53% as singletons. These TCRs' antigens remain unknown. This specimen was CD4+ T cells from blood, cultured in vitro, taken before SARS-CoV-2 vaccination. The origin of the receptors is a human donor who had recovered from COVID-19.

J is TRBJ1-1 and V is TRBV11-3; 7 bases map to TRBD1. The germline gives CDR1 SGHNT, CDR2 YENEEA. Losses at the gene ends were 6 bases for V and 1 base for J; bases not matched to a gene: 11. This CDR3 comprises 16 residues. CDR3 DNA sequence: TGTGCCAGCAGTTCTTCAGCAGGGGGGAGGAACACTGAAGCTTTCTTT. This sequence encodes CASSSSAGGRNTEAFF.

The J gene is TRBJ2-5, the V gene TRBV6-5; tentative D call: TRBD2 (5 bases). This CDR3 is built from 11 residues. The V gene's germline CDR1 is MNHEY and CDR2 SVGAGI. V was clipped by 4 bases and J by 8 bases, with 8 bases between them. The CDR3 loop is CASSSRGTQYF. CDR3 nucleotide sequence: TGTGCCAGCAGTTCCCGGGGTACCCAGTACTTC.

The chain combines TRBV29-1 with TRBJ2-5; 8 nucleotides match TRBD1. The CDR3 spans 15 residues. V lost 3 bases, J lost 5 bases, and 11 bases stayed unmatched. From germline, CDR1 is SQVTM and CDR2 ANQGSEA. Written as DNA, the CDR3 is TGCAGCGTTGACATTGGACAGGGCGTTCGGGAGACCCAGTACTTC. It yields the protein CSVDIGQGVRETQYF. The full variable domain, in which reference TRBV29-1 and TRBJ2-5 provide the parts outside the CDR3, is SAVISQKPSRDICQRGTSLTIQCQVDSQVTMMFWYRQQPGQSLTLIATANQGSEATYESGFVIDKFPISRPNLTFSTLTVSNMSPEDSSIYLCSVDIGQGVRETQYFGPGTRLLVL.

This clonotype was counted a few times. The chain is built from TRBV7-2 and TRBJ1-2; D is unresolved. This CDR3 spans 14 amino acids. V was cut by 6 bases and J by 3 bases, with 14 bases left in between. Looked up from germline, CDR1 is SGHTA and CDR2 is FQGNSA. CDR3 coding DNA: TGTGCCAGCAGGAATGGTAGCAGAGACTATGGCTACACCTTC. Its protein product is CASRNGSRDYGYTF.

The genes are TRBV6-5 and TRBJ2-3; 12 bases match TRBD2. CDR3 length: 17 amino acids. Germline V CDR1 and CDR2: MNHEY, SVGAGI. Trimming took 1 base from V and 7 from J; bases not matched to a gene: 9. CDR3 amino acids: CASSYFGLAGGANTQYF. For the CDR3, the DNA is TGTGCCAGCAGTTACTTCGGGCTAGCGGGAGGGGCAAATACGCAGTATTTT.

This clonotype has just a few counts. This chain connects TRBV18 to TRBJ1-2; 9 bases line up with TRBD1. Germline CDR1 is KGHSH and CDR2 is LQKENI. The CDR3 runs to 13 residues. V was pared by 5 bases and J by 6 bases, with 4 bases of the junction left unmatched. CDR3 loop: CASSEGTGHGYTF. The CDR3 nucleotides are TGTGCCAGCTCAGAGGGGACAGGGCATGGCTACACCTTC. Drawing the rest from reference TRBV18 and TRBJ1-2, the complete variable domain is NAGVMQNPRHLVRRRGQEARLRCSPMKGHSHVYWYRQLPEEGLKFMVYLQKENIIDESGMPKERFSAEFPKEGPSILRIQQVVRGDSAAYFCASSEGTGHGYTFGSGTRLTVV.

The rearrangement links TRBV12-3 or TRBV12-4 to TRBJ1-2, with D unresolved. Trimming removed 3 bases from V and 7 bases from J, with 12 bases in between. The CDR3 is 13 amino acids. CDR3 nucleotide sequence: TGTGCCAGCAGTTTGTCAGAAACGGGTGGCTACACCTTC. The encoded protein is CASSLSETGGYTF.

The V gene is TRBV2, the J gene TRBJ1-5; no clear D. This CDR3 comprises 13 residues. Germline loops: CDR1 SNHLY, CDR2 FYNNEI. Deletions cut 3 bases from V and 5 bases from J, with 8 bases between. CDR3 sequence reads: CASSENKYQPQHF. CDR3 sequence (DNA): TGTGCCAGCAGTGAGAACAAGTATCAGCCCCAGCATTTT.

Concerning this clonotype: At one end the junction does not follow the germline gene, possibly because of a read error. This chain connects TRBV20-1 to TRBJ1-1; 10 bases map to TRBD1. Germline CDR1 and CDR2: DFQATT and SNEGSKA (reference sequence). CDR3 length equals 13 residues. DNA for the CDR3: TGCGGTGCTAATACGGGACAGGGGAATGAAGCTTTCTTT. This sequence encodes CGANTGQGNEAFF.

V gene TRBV7-9 combines with J gene TRBJ2-1, with 8 nucleotides matching TRBD2. V shed 1 base, J shed 0 bases, and the junction held 20 bases outside the gene matches. Germline CDR1 reads SEHNR; CDR2 reads FQNEAQ (reference sequence). The CDR3 is made up of 22 amino acids. The CDR3 sequence: CASSLGHKGFSAGVVSYNEQFF. As DNA, the CDR3 is TGTGCCAGCAGCTTAGGTCATAAGGGTTTCTCAGCGGGAGTAGTCTCCTACAATGAGCAGTTCTTC.

This clonotype was seen a single time. The genes are TRBV10-3 and TRBJ1-5; D is uncertain. From germline, CDR1 is ENHRY and CDR2 SYGVKD. V lost 3 bases, J lost 0 bases, and 12 bases lay in between. This CDR3 contains 16 residues. The CDR3 loop is CAISESDGDSNQPQHF. The DNA of the CDR3 is TGTGCCATCAGTGAATCAGACGGAGATAGCAATCAGCCCCAGCATTTT.

This clonotype was recorded a few times. CDR3 protein: CASQHPGPGYSPLHF. The CDR3 coding sequence is TGTGCCAGCCAACACCCGGGACCTGGTTATTCACCCCTCCACTTT. This chain connects TRBV28 to TRBJ1-6; perhaps TRBD1 as D (5 bases). CDR3 length equals 15 residues. Trimming removed 8 bases at V and 8 bases at J, with 19 bases between. Germline V lookup: CDR1 MDHEN, CDR2 SYDVKM.

The chain employs TRBV12-3 or TRBV12-4 and TRBJ1-1; 8 bases map to TRBD1. V shed 6 bases, J shed 1 base, and the junction held 10 bases outside the gene matches. The CDR3 runs 16 residues. The DNA for the CDR3 is TGTGCCAGCAGCCTCCAGGGGGCGATTGGGAACACTGAAGCTTTCTTT. It specifies CASSLQGAIGNTEAFF.

This chain joins TRBV7-8 and TRBJ1-5; D may be TRBD1 (5 bases). Germline lookup yields CDR1 SGHVS and CDR2 FQNEAQ. The CDR3 covers 20 residues. V lost 1 base and J 5 bases, leaving 27 bases between the germline ends. The CDR3 loop is CASSLVFSGLRREGDQPQHF. For the CDR3, the DNA is TGTGCCAGCAGCTTAGTATTTAGTGGTCTAAGGCGGGAAGGGGATCAGCCCCAGCATTTT.

This clonotype was observed a handful of times. This chain connects TRBV27 to TRBJ1-5; tentative D call: TRBD1 (5 bases). Germline CDR1 is MNHEY and CDR2 is SMNVEV (reference sequence). Trimming cost V 2 bases and J 1 base, with 6 bases left between them. The CDR3 has 14 amino acids. The CDR3 sequence: CASSLEGSNQPQHF. The CDR3 DNA reads TGTGCCAGCAGTTTAGAGGGGAGCAATCAGCCCCAGCATTTT.

The chain joins TRBV6-5 to TRBJ1-5, with TRBD1 matching over 7 bases. With V trimmed by 2 bases and J by 2 bases, 9 bases remained unmatched. The CDR3 consists of 17 residues. Germline assignment: CDR1 MNHEY and CDR2 SVGAGI. CDR3 loop: CASSYPSYRGRNQPQHF. CDR3 bases: TGTGCCAGCAGTTACCCCTCTTACAGGGGTCGCAATCAGCCCCAGCATTTT.

This chain links TRBV27 with TRBJ2-7, with 8 bases that match TRBD1. The germline gives CDR1 MNHEY, CDR2 SMNVEV (reference sequence). The trim removed 2 bases at V and 1 base at J, leaving 7 bases unmatched. This CDR3 spans 16 amino acids. The CDR3 DNA is TGTGCCAGCAGTTTACGCCGCAGGGGGCCTTCCTACGAGCAGTACTTC. It translates to CASSLRRRGPSYEQYF.

This clonotype has just a few counts. The V call is TRBV20-1, the J call TRBJ2-3, with TRBD2 identical over 10 bases. CDR3 size: 17 residues. Germline CDR1 DFQATT, CDR2 SNEGSKA (reference sequence). The V gene end was trimmed by 0 bases and the J gene end by 9 bases; junction bases not matched to a gene: 15. CDR3 sequence reads: CSARDQSGGAGYRTQYF. CDR3 DNA: TGCAGTGCTAGAGATCAGAGCGGGGGGGCCGGGTACAGAACGCAGTATTTT.

This chain links TRBV7-3 with TRBJ2-1; 8 nucleotides line up with TRBD1. J lost 7 bases, V lost 5 bases, and 10 bases had no gene match. The CDR3 totals 15 residues. Germline CDR1 and CDR2: SGHTA and FQGTGA. For the CDR3, the DNA is TGTGCCAGCAGCCGGGAGCAGGGGGCTCTTAATGAGCAGTTCTTC. It codes for CASSREQGALNEQFF.

The chain has TRBV6-2 or TRBV6-3 and TRBJ1-5, with D possibly TRBD1 on 5 matching bases. The CDR3 sequence is 18 residues long. Germline assignment: CDR1 MNHEY and CDR2 SVGEGT. V was trimmed by 5 bases and J by 0 bases, leaving 20 bases between them. CDR3 residues: CASSPGYRDSHSNQPQHF. The CDR3 DNA reads as TGTGCCAGCAGTCCCGGGTACCGGGACTCACATAGCAATCAGCCCCAGCATTTT.

The rearrangement uses TRBV2 and TRBJ2-3; no definite D call. The germline V gene has CDR1 SNHLY and CDR2 FYNNEI. The germline V and J ends were trimmed by 6 bases and 6 bases, with 19 bases remaining between them. The CDR3 spans 15 residues. The CDR3 spells CASSHKKRLADTQYF. CDR3 sequence (DNA): TGTGCCAGCAGCCATAAGAAACGACTGGCCGATACGCAGTATTTT.